This TCR beta chain was documented in a study of blood T cells in healthy people across ages. Alongside a J-beta primer mix, a sample-barcoded 5' primer served in a second PCR lasting about 6 to 11 cycles. MiXCR, applied by TCRdb to the 5' RACE reads, yields one record per CDR3 protein. The sample has over 700,000 distinct CDR3 sequences; roughly 25% are singletons. Trimming removed 6 bases from V and 8 bases from J, with 13 bases in between. The CDR3 has 13 residues. Germline V gene data show CDR1 as MNHNY and CDR2 as SVGAGI (reference sequence). These same data were also listed under a study on T cells of mothers and their children. This second report adds: Study donors consisted of a few healthy Caucasian mothers and their six children.

The chain has TRBV6-6 and TRBJ1-4; D may be TRBD1 (5 bases). The material sequenced was blood. The receptor was derived from a boy aged 5-17 years in good health. The DNA for the CDR3 is TGTGCCAGCAGCCTCCGGGACGGAGAAAAACTGTTTTTT. Translating gives CASSLRDGEKLFF.